The present entry profiles one TCR beta chain with its context. This clonotype was counted at least ten times. The antigen this receptor binds is unknown. Base qualities were left out, and no much larger clone turns up one base away. These data come from a study of patients and donors after allogeneic stem cell transplantation (dated by TCRdb to about 2020). The CDR3 runs 12 amino acids, cysteine and phenylalanine included. The CDR3 DNA has 36 bases and is translated from base 1. The V end loses 4 bases and the J end loses 2 bases, and a stretch of 5 bases separates them. The CDR1 and CDR2 encoded by the germline V gene are SGHTA and FQGTGA. Receptors were amplified or captured by RT-PCR. Sequencing relied on a NextSeq 550. TCRdb reprocessed the public reads (quality trimming at Q25 with fastp, clone calling with MiXCR) and kept in-frame beta chains. Every entry covers one CDR3 protein and lists the most common genes and DNA from its rows. In all, the sample holds roughly 960,000 distinct CDR3 sequences, and over 15% of those were seen once. The ten largest clones represent 5% to 6.5% of the sample.

This chain is built from TRBV7-3 and TRBJ1-2, with the D gene call left open. Sequenced input: blood, either unsorted or a sorted T cell fraction (not recorded which). This clonotype was sampled from a human donor who was either an allogeneic HSCT recipient or a stem cell or donor lymphocyte infusion donor (not recorded which). It is not recorded whose cells these are; they may come from a transplant donor. The base sequence is TGTGCCAGCAGCTCCGACAACTATGGCTACACCTTC. This encodes CASSSDNYGYTF.